This T cell receptor (beta chain) comes out of a study of CD8 T cells in ankylosing spondylitis. Quantitative 5'-RACE was performed with molecular barcodes, and it yielded the TCR beta libraries. TCRdb called the 5' RACE reads again in MiXCR, with one record for every CDR3 protein. This table holds about 250,000 distinct CDR3 sequences, roughly a tenth found once. Study-wide results and limits: Several of the motif variants were reported before in synovial fluid and blood from reactive arthritis.

Note on this clonotype: Its antigen is currently unknown.

The CDR3 is made up of 15 amino acids. Trimming left V 5 bases short and J 5 bases short, with 19 bases between. Germline V gene data show CDR1 as MNHEY and CDR2 as SVGEGT. The sequence came from a male donor with ankylosing spondylitis or in good health (not recorded which). Specimen: blood, either unsorted or a sorted T cell fraction (not recorded which). The chain has TRBV6-2 or TRBV6-3 and TRBJ2-7; possibly TRBD1 for D (5 bases). DNA of the CDR3: TGTGCCAGCAGTACTACAGGTAGCCTCTGGGACGAGCAGTACTTC. This codes for CASSTTGSLWDEQYF.